The 20 T cell receptor beta chains listed next were all sequenced from one sample in a study of blood T cell repertoires in COVID-19. The method was immunoSEQ multiplex PCR; TCRdb's version includes in-frame clones alone and lacks a portion of them. The table lists around 100,000 clones, 84% of them singletons. The sample was peripheral blood. The source is a woman aged 40 to 50 with acute or convalescent COVID-19.

The chain has TRBV6-6 and TRBJ2-1, with TRBD1 matching over 7 bases. J lost 7 bases, V lost 2 bases, and 8 bases had no gene match. Germline loops: CDR1 MNHNY, CDR2 SVGAGI (reference sequence). This CDR3 is 15 amino acids long. For the CDR3, the DNA is TGTGCCAGCAGTTACGCAACGACAGGGTCAAATGAGCAGTTCTTC. It translates to CASSYATTGSNEQFF.

The V call is TRBV4-3, the J call TRBJ1-5; no definite D call. Germline loops: CDR1 LGHNA, CDR2 YSLEER. V dropped 3 bases and J dropped 4 bases, with 13 bases sitting between them. The CDR3 consists of 15 residues. CDR3 region: CASSHQTVTNQPQHF. The CDR3 DNA reads TGCGCCAGCAGCCACCAAACAGTCACTAATCAGCCCCAGCATTTT.

The chain uses TRBV5-5 and TRBJ1-6; tentative D call: TRBD1 (5 bases). Per germline, CDR1 SGHKS and CDR2 YYEKEE (reference sequence). This CDR3 is 17 amino acids long. The V gene lost 0 bases and the J gene lost 3 bases, with 13 bases spanning the gap. CDR3 coding DNA: TGTGCCAGCAGCTTGGAGGTGGGGCCTTACTATAATTCACCCCTCCACTTT. Amino acid sequence: CASSLEVGPYYNSPLHF.

The chain employs TRBV30 and TRBJ1-5; D is ambiguous. Germline loops: CDR1 GTSNPN, CDR2 SVGIG (reference sequence). The CDR3 has 13 residues. Trimming stripped 0 bases from V and 0 bases from J, with 3 bases between. The CDR3 loop reads CAWSVGSNQPQHF. The CDR3 bases are TGTGCCTGGAGTGTCGGTAGCAATCAGCCCCAGCATTTT.

The rearrangement uses TRBV5-1 and TRBJ1-1; TRBD1 matches at 7 bases. This CDR3 is 16 amino acids long. The germline V gene encodes CDR1 SGHRS and CDR2 YFSETQ. Trimming removed 3 bases from V and 5 bases from J; junction bases left unmatched: 13. CDR3 DNA: TGCGCCAGCAGCTCGTCACAGGGGACGGAAGGTACTGAAGCTTTCTTT. Translation: CASSSSQGTEGTEAFF.

This clone is a singleton in its sample. This chain connects TRBV6-2 or TRBV6-3 to TRBJ1-1; 9 bases agree with TRBD1. V was clipped by 2 bases and J by 5 bases; unmatched bases: 3. The CDR3 length is 14 residues. The germline V gene encodes CDR1 MNHEY and CDR2 SVGEGT. CDR3 bases: TGTGCCAGCAGTTACACAGGGGGCTTGACTGAAGCTTTCTTT. It is translated as CASSYTGGLTEAFF.

There are a few counts of this clone. The chain has TRBV27 and TRBJ2-7, with a weak D call TRBD1 (7 bases). V shed 10 bases and J shed 6 bases, with 16 bases lying between them. CDR3 length equals 12 residues. Germline V gives CDR1 MNHEY, CDR2 SMNVEV (reference sequence). CDR3 coding DNA: TGTGCCACCGGGAGAGGGGGCCGCGAGCAGTACTTC. This sequence encodes CATGRGGREQYF.

This chain links TRBV7-6 with TRBJ2-5; D not certain. This CDR3 comprises 15 residues. Germline CDR1 SGHVS, CDR2 FNYEAQ. Trimming removed 2 bases from V and 1 base from J, with 11 bases in between. The CDR3 nucleotides read TGTGCCAGCAGCTTACGGTCCGGCGGCCAAGAGACCCAGTACTTC. Translation: CASSLRSGGQETQYF.

V is TRBV19 and J is TRBJ1-6; no reliable D call. This CDR3 has 14 residues. The V end was cut by 2 bases, the J end by 7 bases, with 9 bases between. Germline values: CDR1 LNHDA, CDR2 SQIVND (reference sequence). In DNA form, the CDR3 reads TGTGCCAGTAGTATAAACAGTGCGAATTCACCCCTCCACTTT. As protein: CASSINSANSPLHF.

The genes are TRBV6-2 or TRBV6-3 and TRBJ2-1; maybe TRBD2 (6 bases). The V and J ends lost 0 bases and 6 bases respectively, with 15 bases between them. The CDR3 contains 16 residues. CDR1 and CDR2 (germline): MNHEY, SVGEGT. The CDR3 DNA reads TGTGCCAGCAGTTACTCGAAAACTAGCTCCCCCAATGAGCAGTTCTTC. It yields the protein CASSYSKTSSPNEQFF.

J is TRBJ1-2 and V is TRBV5-4; a possible D gene is TRBD1 (6 bases). Germline V gene sequence: CDR1 SGHNT, CDR2 YYREEE (reference sequence). CDR3 size: 14 residues. The V end lost 4 bases, the J end lost 3 bases, and 13 bases lay between the germline ends. CDR3 amino acids: CASSRYRDDYGYTF. The CDR3 bases are TGTGCCAGCAGCCGCTACAGGGATGACTATGGCTACACCTTC.

The chain has TRBV5-1 and TRBJ1-2; no definite D call. The CDR3 loop spans 12 amino acids. The V gene's germline CDR1 is SGHRS and CDR2 YFSETQ. Trimming cost V 0 bases and J 8 bases, with 8 bases left between them. CDR3 nucleotide sequence: TGCGCCAGCAGCTTGGGGGAGTGGGGCTACACCTTC. This sequence encodes CASSLGEWGYTF.

The chain recombines TRBV7-9 with TRBJ1-6, with 7 bases that match TRBD1. CDR1 is SEHNR and CDR2 is FQNEAQ in the germline V gene (reference sequence). V trimming: 0 bases; J trimming: 7 bases; junction bases outside the gene matches: 6. The CDR3 is made up of 16 amino acids. CDR3 sequence reads: CASSLAGQVANSPLHF. CDR3 sequence (DNA): TGTGCCAGCAGCTTAGCAGGACAGGTAGCCAATTCACCCCTCCACTTT.

The genes are TRBV7-2 and TRBJ1-2; D is ambiguous. Germline CDR1 reads SGHTA; CDR2 reads FQGNSA. This CDR3 contains 14 residues. Trimming cost V 5 bases and J 4 bases, with 14 bases left between them. CDR3 sequence reads: CASSQPQVSYGYTF. The CDR3 DNA sequence: TGTGCCAGCAGCCAGCCCCAGGTCTCCTATGGCTACACCTTC.

The chain recombines TRBV6-4 with TRBJ2-3; weak D call: TRBD2 (6 bases). Germline values: CDR1 MRHNA, CDR2 SNTAGT. This CDR3 comprises 15 residues. Trimming took 6 bases from V and 6 from J, leaving 19 bases between them. The CDR3 coding sequence is TGTGCCAGCAGCAGAACTCAGGCGGGGTTTGATACGCAGTATTTT. The encoded protein is CASSRTQAGFDTQYF.

This clone was picked up a small number of times. Germline is not matched at one junction end, which may reflect a read error. The chain carries TRBV15 and TRBJ2-1, with TRBD1 matching over 8 bases. CDR3 size: 12 residues. Germline values: CDR1 LNHNV, CDR2 YYDKDF (reference sequence). The DNA of the CDR3 is TGTGCCACCAGCCGAGACAGGGGTCCGCAGTTCTTC. Translated: CATSRDRGPQFF.

This rearrangement joins TRBV7-2 to TRBJ2-1, with 10 nucleotides matching TRBD1. Germline values: CDR1 SGHTA, CDR2 FQGNSA. The CDR3 is 15 amino acids. Trimming at V came to 1 base and at J to 6 bases, leaving 3 bases not matched to a gene. The CDR3 bases are TGTGCCAGCAGCTTAGGGACAGGGGGACCCAATGAGCAGTTCTTC. This gives the protein CASSLGTGGPNEQFF.

This clone was recorded only once. This chain connects TRBV10-3 to TRBJ1-1; the D is unclear. Per the germline V gene, CDR1 is ENHRY and CDR2 is SYGVKD. This CDR3 contains 13 residues. V lost 2 bases to trimming and J lost 2 bases, with 6 bases between them. The CDR3 spells CAISELGNTEAFF. The CDR3 bases are TGTGCCATCAGTGAGCTGGGCAACACTGAAGCTTTCTTT.

This chain connects TRBV5-1 to TRBJ2-5; a possible D gene is TRBD2 (5 bases). The CDR3 runs to 15 residues. V lost 2 bases, J lost 2 bases, and 13 bases lay in between. Germline CDR1 reads SGHRS; CDR2 reads YFSETQ. CDR3 DNA sequence: TGCGCCAGCAGCTTTGGGCTCGGGGAACAAGAGACCCAGTACTTC. Its protein is CASSFGLGEQETQYF.

The rearrangement links TRBV9 to TRBJ1-3; D is ambiguous. CDR1 is SGDLS and CDR2 is YYNGEE in the germline V gene. This CDR3 spans 13 amino acids. V lost 0 bases, J lost 3 bases, and 4 bases lay in between. CDR3 nucleotides: TGTGCCAGCAGCGTAGGCGATGGAAACACCATATATTTT. Protein: CASSVGDGNTIYF.